Following are 24 T cell receptor beta chains from one sample sequenced in a study of blood T cell repertoires in COVID-19 (TCRdb year 2020). The protocol used for the library was the immunoSEQ multiplex PCR assay. Here the immuneACCESS table is served through TCRdb, limited to in-frame sequences with V and J called. Missing clones are a known gap in these copies; in checked studies unresolved V genes cover under half, and the rest lacks a known reason. Here the sample has approximately 110,000 clones; under 80% occur a single time. The ten largest clones capture roughly a fifth of the sample. Sequenced sample: peripheral blood. These TCRs come from a woman in her 70s with acute or convalescent COVID-19.

The rearrangement links TRBV29-1 to TRBJ2-7, with a weak D call TRBD2 (5 bases). From germline, CDR1 is SQVTM and CDR2 ANQGSEA. V lost 5 bases to trimming and J lost 5 bases, with 13 bases between them. The CDR3 runs 12 residues. This chain's CDR3 is CSVSEGSNEQYF. The DNA for the CDR3 is TGCAGCGTTAGTGAGGGTTCGAACGAGCAGTACTTC.

V usage is TRBV7-2 and J usage is TRBJ2-1, with 10 nucleotides matching TRBD1. This CDR3 is 15 amino acids long. CDR1 and CDR2 (germline): SGHTA, FQGNSA. After removal of 5 bases from V and 7 bases from J, the junction contained 8 bases not matched to a gene. The CDR3 nucleotides are TGTGCCAGCAGCCCCCGGGACAGGGGAGGAAATGAGCAGTTCTTC. It is translated as CASSPRDRGGNEQFF.

The rearrangement joins TRBV19 to TRBJ1-5, with 10 bases fitting TRBD1. The CDR3 sequence is 15 residues long. The germline V gene has CDR1 LNHDA and CDR2 SQIVND (reference sequence). The J segment lost 11 bases and the V segment lost 9 bases, leaving 16 bases of the junction unmatched. Written as DNA, the CDR3 is TGTGCCAGCAAATACCGGGACAGGGGACTAGCGGCCCAGCATTTT. Residues: CASKYRDRGLAAQHF.

The chain combines TRBV5-1 with TRBJ1-1; D remains ambiguous. The CDR3 has 17 amino acids. Trimming left V 4 bases short and J 0 bases short, with 19 bases between. The germline gives CDR1 SGHRS, CDR2 YFSETQ. The CDR3 here is CASSRLGAASMNTEAFF. Here the CDR3 DNA reads TGCGCCAGCAGCCGATTAGGAGCAGCCTCAATGAACACTGAAGCTTTCTTT.

The chain links TRBV30 to TRBJ2-7; D uncertain. The CDR3 consists of 13 residues. The V end was cut by 2 bases, the J end by 0 bases, with 8 bases between. Germline CDR1 reads GTSNPN; CDR2 reads SVGIG (reference sequence). The CDR3 region is CAWSRVSSYEQYF. CDR3 nucleotide sequence: TGTGCCTGGAGTCGAGTGTCCTCCTACGAGCAGTACTTC. The whole variable domain, remainder taken from reference TRBV30 and TRBJ2-7, is SQTIHQWPATLVQPVGSPLSLECTVEGTSNPNLYWYRQAAGRGLQLLFYSVGIGQISSEVPQNLSASRPQDRQFILSSKKLLLSDSGFYLCAWSRVSSYEQYFGPGTRLTVT.

The CDR3 DNA sequence: TGCGCCAGCAGCGTACGGGACAGCTTTTACACCGGGGAGCTGTTTTTT. This gives the protein CASSVRDSFYTGELFF. The rearrangement uses TRBV5-1 and TRBJ2-2; TRBD1 matches 7 bases. The length of the CDR3 is 16 residues. Trimming at V came to 4 bases and at J to 3 bases, leaving 9 bases not matched to a gene. Germline CDR1 and CDR2: SGHRS and YFSETQ. Using reference TRBV5-1 and TRBJ2-2 for the parts outside the CDR3, the full variable domain is KAGVTQTPRYLIKTRGQQVTLSCSPISGHRSVSWYQQTPGQGLQFLFEYFSETQRNKGNFPGRFSGRQFSNSRSEMNVSTLELGDSALYLCASSVRDSFYTGELFFGEGSRLTVL.

The CDR3 DNA sequence: TGTGCCAGCAGCTTAGGGGGACAGGAAAAGCCCCAGCATTTT. This codes for CASSLGGQEKPQHF. The chain links TRBV7-9 to TRBJ1-5; 8 nucleotides align to TRBD1. CDR3 size: 14 residues. J lost 8 bases, V lost 1 base, and 4 bases had no gene match. Per the germline V gene, CDR1 is SEHNR and CDR2 is FQNEAQ (reference sequence).

The V call is TRBV7-2, the J call TRBJ2-2, with 9 bases aligning to TRBD2. Germline CDR1 SGHTA, CDR2 FQGNSA. J was trimmed by 6 bases and V by 6 bases; bases with no gene match: 11. This CDR3 is built from 16 residues. CDR3 loop: CASRRSSGGGAGELFF. Here the CDR3 DNA reads TGTGCCAGCAGACGGAGTAGCGGGGGAGGGGCCGGGGAGCTGTTTTTT.

The J gene is TRBJ1-1, the V gene TRBV19, with D maybe TRBD1 (5 bases). There are 13 residues in the CDR3. V lost 3 bases and J 6 bases, leaving 11 bases between the germline ends. CDR1 is LNHDA and CDR2 is SQIVND in the germline V gene (reference sequence). The CDR3 nucleotides are TGTGCCAGTAGTATTCAGGGATTACCTGAAGCTTTCTTT. Residues: CASSIQGLPEAFF.

The genes are TRBV5-5 and TRBJ1-2; tentatively, D is TRBD1 (5 bases). The germline V and J ends were trimmed by 3 bases and 4 bases, with 10 bases remaining between them. Germline assignment: CDR1 SGHKS and CDR2 YYEKEE (reference sequence). This CDR3 contains 13 residues. The CDR3 reads CASSSGGTYGYTF. The CDR3 bases are TGTGCCAGCAGCTCCGGGGGAACCTATGGCTACACCTTC.

The genes are TRBV24-1 and TRBJ2-7; D ambiguous. The CDR3 covers 11 residues. The ends were cut back, 6 bases at V and 6 bases at J, with 8 bases in the middle. CDR1 KGHDR and CDR2 SFDVKD come from the germline V gene. The CDR3 nucleotides are TGTGCCACCAGTTCCGTCCTCGAGCAGTACTTC. This encodes CATSSVLEQYF.

The genes are TRBV10-3 and TRBJ1-1; D not certain. V was cut by 3 bases and J by 5 bases, with 19 bases left in between. Looked up from germline, CDR1 is ENHRY and CDR2 is SYGVKD. The CDR3 loop spans 16 amino acids. As DNA, the CDR3 is TGTGCCATCAGTGACCCCCCGGGCCGTGGGAGTACTGAAGCTTTCTTT. Its protein is CAISDPPGRGSTEAFF.

This clone was detected only once. The CDR3 coding sequence is TGTGCCAGCAGTGATACGACGGGGAGTAGCCCCTATGGCTACACCTTC. It is translated as CASSDTTGSSPYGYTF. This chain uses TRBV6-4 with TRBJ1-2; D is unresolved. Trimming took 3 bases from V and 4 from J, leaving 18 bases between them. The CDR3 is made up of 16 amino acids. The germline gives CDR1 MRHNA, CDR2 SNTAGT.

This clone was observed a few times. The chain combines TRBV2 with TRBJ2-7; D is unresolved. CDR1 SNHLY and CDR2 FYNNEI come from the germline V gene. V shed 5 bases and J shed 3 bases, with 11 bases lying between them. The CDR3 contains 13 residues. The CDR3: CASSQRGVYEQYF. The DNA of the CDR3 is TGTGCCAGCAGTCAACGAGGTGTCTACGAGCAGTACTTC. Supplemented by reference TRBV2 and TRBJ2-7, the full variable domain reads EPEVTQTPSHQVTQMGQEVILRCVPISNHLYFYWYRQILGQKVEFLVSFYNNEISEKSEIFDDQFSVERPDGSNFTLKIRSTKLEDSAMYFCASSQRGVYEQYFGPGTRLTVT.

This clone was counted a few times. Mismatch with germline at one junction end may stem from a read error. This chain connects TRBV4-1 to TRBJ1-2; the match to TRBD1 covers 10 bases. CDR1 and CDR2 (germline): MGHRA, YSYEKL. The CDR3 runs to 17 residues. The CDR3 is CASSQELQGQGRGGFAF. CDR3 bases: TGCGCCAGCAGCCAAGAACTGCAGGGACAGGGGAGGGGAGGATTCGCCTTC.

DNA for the CDR3: TGTGCCAGTAGTGCCCCCACTGAGCGGGGGGGCTCTGCCAAAAACATTCAGTACTTC. It codes for CASSAPTERGGSAKNIQYF. V and J are TRBV19 and TRBJ2-4; 10 bases are shared with TRBD2. V lost 5 bases, J lost 1 base, and 14 bases stayed unmatched. CDR3 length: 19 residues. The V gene's germline CDR1 is LNHDA and CDR2 SQIVND (reference sequence).

The chain joins TRBV5-1 to TRBJ1-2; D gene ambiguous. Per the germline V gene, CDR1 is SGHRS and CDR2 is YFSETQ. The CDR3 covers 14 residues. V lost 0 bases to trimming and J lost 3 bases, with 9 bases between them. The CDR3 nucleotides read TGCGCCAGCAGCTTGGATACGGGGTACTATGGCTACACCTTC. Protein sequence: CASSLDTGYYGYTF. The full variable domain, with the rest looked up from reference TRBV5-1 and TRBJ1-2, is KAGVTQTPRYLIKTRGQQVTLSCSPISGHRSVSWYQQTPGQGLQFLFEYFSETQRNKGNFPGRFSGRQFSNSRSEMNVSTLELGDSALYLCASSLDTGYYGYTFGSGTRLTVV.

The chain recombines TRBV19 with TRBJ2-1; tentative D call: TRBD1 (5 bases). V was clipped by 5 bases and J by 7 bases, with 15 bases between them. The germline V gene has CDR1 LNHDA and CDR2 SQIVND (reference sequence). The CDR3 is 14 amino acids. The CDR3 spells CASSLQGSANEQFF. The DNA of the CDR3 is TGTGCCAGTAGTCTCCAGGGAAGCGCTAATGAGCAGTTCTTC.

This chain connects TRBV6-1 to TRBJ2-5, with TRBD2 matching over 12 bases. V lost 2 bases and J lost 5; bases outside the gene matches: 6. CDR1 is MNHNS and CDR2 is SASEGT in the germline V gene. The CDR3 is 16 residues long. CDR3 coding DNA: TGTGCCAGCAGTGAATCTCTAGCGGGGGGGCTTGAGACCCAGTACTTC. The encoded protein is CASSESLAGGLETQYF.

The chain links TRBV11-2 to TRBJ2-7; D is uncertain. Germline V CDR1 and CDR2: SGHAT, FQNNGV. This CDR3 comprises 12 residues. The V gene lost 2 bases and the J gene lost 3 bases, with 5 bases spanning the gap. CDR3 nucleotides: TGTGCCAGCAGCTTAAGCAACTACGAGCAGTACTTC. Amino acids: CASSLSNYEQYF.

The chain couples TRBV19 to TRBJ2-7; 8 bases line up with TRBD1. Germline CDR1 reads LNHDA; CDR2 reads SQIVND (reference sequence). This CDR3 region has 14 residues. Unmatched junction bases numbered 6, after V lost 6 bases and J lost 2 bases. CDR3 loop: CASSPSQGAYEQYF. The DNA of the CDR3 is TGTGCCAGTAGCCCGTCACAGGGGGCCTACGAGCAGTACTTC.

The rearrangement links TRBV30 to TRBJ1-1, with 7 nucleotides matching TRBD1. CDR3 length: 14 amino acids. V trimming: 4 bases; J trimming: 4 bases; junction bases outside the gene matches: 9. CDR1 and CDR2 (germline): GTSNPN, SVGIG (reference sequence). The CDR3 region is CAWTGDSWATEAFF. DNA of the CDR3: TGTGCCTGGACCGGGGACAGCTGGGCCACTGAAGCTTTCTTT.

The rearrangement joins TRBV19 to TRBJ2-5; TRBD1 aligns across 7 bases. CDR3 length: 15 residues. In germline, CDR1 is LNHDA, CDR2 SQIVND (reference sequence). V shed 2 bases, J shed 5 bases, and the junction held 8 bases outside the gene matches. The CDR3 is CASSINKGAGETQYF. As DNA, the CDR3 is TGTGCCAGTAGTATAAATAAGGGGGCAGGTGAGACCCAGTACTTC. Full variable domain (missing parts from reference TRBV19 and TRBJ2-5): DGGITQSPKYLFRKEGQNVTLSCEQNLNHDAMYWYRQDPGQGLRLIYYSQIVNDFQKGDIAEGYSVSREKKESFPLTVTSAQKNPTAFYLCASSINKGAGETQYFGPGTRLLVL.

This rearrangement joins TRBV25-1 to TRBJ1-4; TRBD1 matches 7 bases. V was clipped by 3 bases and J by 10 bases; unmatched bases: 8. This CDR3 is built from 14 residues. Per germline, CDR1 MGHDK and CDR2 SYGVNS. CDR3 in DNA: TGTGCCAGCAGTGAGCAGGGGGTATCAGGAAAACTGTTTTTT. Translating it yields CASSEQGVSGKLFF.